The 10 T cell receptor beta chains in this list originate from one sample, sequenced in a study of blood T cell repertoires in COVID-19. Here immunoSEQ multiplex PCR was the method, and the copy in TCRdb shows in-frame clones only, minus some. The top ten hold roughly a fifth of the sample, which has 35,000 to 45,000 clones, around 85% seen once. Material for sequencing was peripheral blood. These receptors all come from a man aged 65 to 79 with acute or convalescent COVID-19.

V gene TRBV29-1 combines with J gene TRBJ1-1; 9 bases line up with TRBD1. The CDR3 runs 13 residues. After removal of 6 bases from V and 5 bases from J, the junction contained 7 bases not matched to a gene. Germline-derived CDR1 and CDR2 are SQVTM and ANQGSEA. The DNA of the CDR3 is TGCAGCGTACAGGGGGCGGATGGGACTGAAGCTTTCTTT. As protein: CSVQGADGTEAFF.

V and J are TRBV3-1 (or the pseudogene TRBV3-2) and TRBJ1-6, with TRBD1 matching 8 bases. V gave up 4 bases and J gave up 7 bases; unmatched junction bases: 3. The CDR3 spans 14 residues. Germline CDR1 is LGHDT and CDR2 is YNNKEL (reference sequence). The CDR3: CASSLRDRNSPLHF. In DNA, the CDR3 is TGTGCCAGCAGCCTCCGGGACAGGAATTCACCCCTCCACTTT.

V usage is TRBV4-2 and J usage is TRBJ2-7, with TRBD2 matching 7 bases. The CDR3 spans 17 residues. Unmatched junction bases numbered 8, after V lost 0 bases and J lost 0 bases. Germline V gene data show CDR1 as LGHNA and CDR2 as YNFKEQ. DNA for the CDR3: TGTGCCAGCAGCCAAGATCCTTCGGGCGGGAGCTCCTACGAGCAGTACTTC. Translating gives CASSQDPSGGSSYEQYF.

By share of the sample, this clone is medium-sized. The gene calls are TRBV4-2 and TRBJ2-7, with D perhaps TRBD1 (5 bases). The CDR3 runs 14 residues. V was cut by 0 bases and J by 2 bases, with 8 bases left in between. Germline V CDR1 and CDR2: LGHNA, YNFKEQ. The CDR3 reads CASSQDRATYEQYF. CDR3 in DNA: TGTGCCAGCAGCCAAGACAGGGCGACCTACGAGCAGTACTTC.

This chain joins TRBV15 and TRBJ1-5, with TRBD1 as a possible D gene (5 bases). This CDR3 region has 13 residues. V was pared by 3 bases and J by 3 bases, with 6 bases between. CDR1 is LNHNV and CDR2 is YYDKDF in the germline V gene (reference sequence). CDR3 region: CATSRTVNQPQHF. Here the CDR3 DNA reads TGTGCCACCAGCAGGACAGTCAATCAGCCCCAGCATTTT.

This clone was picked up a small number of times. This chain links TRBV29-1 with TRBJ1-2; 10 bases are a match to TRBD1. Per germline, CDR1 SQVTM and CDR2 ANQGSEA. The CDR3 length is 12 residues. The junction had 6 bases not matched to a gene; V was cut back by 8 bases and J by 6 bases. For the CDR3, the DNA is TGCAGCTCTTCCGGGACAGGGGATGGCTACACCTTC. It specifies CSSSGTGDGYTF.

The rearrangement joins TRBV6-1 to TRBJ1-5; D uncertain. Germline CDR1 and CDR2: MNHNS and SASEGT. Trimming left V 2 bases short and J 3 bases short, with 14 bases between. The CDR3 is made up of 16 amino acids. This CDR3 is CASSEMNPHLNQPQHF. DNA for the CDR3: TGTGCCAGCAGTGAAATGAATCCACACCTCAATCAGCCCCAGCATTTT.

The gene calls are TRBV3-1 (or the pseudogene TRBV3-2) and TRBJ1-1; a weak D match, TRBD1 (5 bases). The CDR3 covers 14 residues. Trimming left V 0 bases short and J 6 bases short, with 11 bases between. The germline gives CDR1 LGHDT, CDR2 YNNKEL (reference sequence). CDR3 sequence: CASSQDGHLPEAFF. The CDR3 region has the DNA TGTGCCAGCAGCCAAGACGGACACCTCCCTGAAGCTTTCTTT.

V usage is TRBV5-4 and J usage is TRBJ2-3; the match to TRBD1 covers 8 bases. CDR1 SGHNT and CDR2 YYREEE come from the germline V gene (reference sequence). The V gene end was trimmed by 2 bases and the J gene end by 5 bases; junction bases not matched to a gene: 1. The CDR3 spans 13 residues. The CDR3 loop reads CASSFGTGDTQYF. CDR3 DNA: TGTGCCAGCAGCTTTGGGACAGGAGATACGCAGTATTTT.

This chain connects TRBV7-2 to TRBJ1-3, with D tentatively TRBD1 (6 bases). Germline loops: CDR1 SGHTA, CDR2 FQGNSA. CDR3 length equals 16 residues. V was trimmed by 5 bases and J by 0 bases, leaving 14 bases between them. CDR3 DNA: TGTGCCAGCAGCCCCCAACAGGGACCCTCTGGAAACACCATATATTTT. Its translation is CASSPQQGPSGNTIYF. The full variable domain, in which reference TRBV7-2 and TRBJ1-3 provide the parts outside the CDR3, is GAGVSQSPSNKVTEKGKDVELRCDPISGHTALYWYRQSLGQGLEFLIYFQGNSAPDKSGLPSDRFSAERTGGSVSTLTIQRTQQEDSAVYLCASSPQQGPSGNTIYFGEGSWLTVV.